This TCR beta chain is from a study of cytomegalovirus exposure and HLA in healthy donors (dated by TCRdb to about 2017). As for the study more broadly: In an earlier analysis of approximately 640 of the donors, 276 Gb of sequence data and 120 million or so unique TCR beta sequences from about 180 million T cells were reported. Every discovery cohort repertoire had been produced on one sequencing platform. Of the 300 to 450 genotyped donors, 65% to 90% were placed in the genetic ancestry cluster associated with self-reported Caucasian donors. Using immunosequencing, the study profiled T cell repertoires from 666 subjects and related those repertoires to cytomegalovirus serostatus. Typing coverage varied by locus: roughly 629-640 donors for A, B, C, DRB1 and DQB1; more than 500 for DQA1; about 590 for DPA1; 450 to 480 for DPB1. An early release that covered 640 HLA-typed donors contained around 300 gigabases of sequencing data and 65 million to 100 million unique TCR sequences. To study patterns of TCR occurrence, a later analysis re-analyzed previously published TCR beta repertoires from 500 to 850 donors and added high-resolution HLA genotyping. Five DR-DQ haplotypes were handled as single units for association and clustering because linkage in the cohort was strong. The study aimed to test whether signatures of past pathogen exposure could be identified by cataloging public T cell receptors. A separate validation cohort of 100 to 150 different subjects was used in addition to the roughly 720-subject first cohort. Donor age, sex, ethnicity and CMV serostatus were compiled together with the repertoire data. In a later genetic analysis, genome-wide SNP genotypes for 398 of the 666 donors were used, and that subset was treated as a discovery cohort. High-throughput TCR immunosequencing, statistical association of individual TCRs with disease status, and machine learning were combined to predict cytomegalovirus infection status. HLA typing included class I and class II loci at four-digit resolution. In an earlier analysis of 587 of the donors, high-throughput TCR beta sequencing was used to judge whether each TCR beta V gene segment behaved as functional or pseudogenic. On average, about 200,000 unique TCR beta nucleotide sequences were sequenced per donor among some 420 genotyped donors of the cohort, with 15% to 20% of those sequences being non-productive. Rather than drawing on any new phenotypic data, the later analysis identified candidate immune exposures from TCR beta sequences and the way those sequences occurred across donors.

Libraries came from the immunoSEQ multiplex PCR assay. The multiplex PCR relied on a mix of 60 forward primers for TCR Vbeta segments and 13 reverse primers for TCR Jbeta segments. A multiplex PCR assay on genomic DNA amplified the CDR3 region of rearranged TCR beta genes. The amplified TCR beta libraries were sequenced on the Illumina HiSeq System as 87-base-pair reads. For the original study's pipeline: In a later analysis, roughly 80 million unique TCR beta chains were counted across the 500 to 850 repertoires, and some 10 million of these chains were shared by at least two donors. A nearest-neighbor algorithm error-corrected the raw reads and collapsed the reads into unique sequences, merging closely related sequences to remove PCR and sequencing errors. V, D and J gene segments were assigned by aligning CDR3 sequences to IMGT reference sequences. Each retained sequence needed at least a six-nucleotide match to both a V gene segment and a J gene segment. A rearrangement counted as productive if the CDR3 had no stop codons and remained in frame with V and J, and every other rearrangement counted as non-productive. CDR3 was defined by IMGT convention, running from the second conserved V-encoded cysteine to the conserved J-encoded phenylalanine. The earlier analysis of around 640 of the donors excluded sequences that lacked an unambiguous match to a single V gene segment. In an earlier analysis of several hundred of the donors, V segments were called functional above 56.7% productive rearrangements and were called segregating when the between-donor standard deviation exceeded 5%. To diagnose cytomegalovirus status from the catalog of TCR beta chain sequences, a statistical classification framework was built. In a later analysis, V and J genes were assigned by comparing TCR nucleotide sequences against IMGT/GENE-DB human TR gene sequences. The TCRdist pipeline was used in a later analysis to assign CDR3 sequences and most-parsimonious VDJ recombination scenarios. In a later analysis, every TCR beta chain was defined by the combination of its CDR3 amino acid sequence and its V-gene family, and reads without a unique V-gene family were dropped. In a later analysis, around 600 highly shared, low-generation-probability nucleotide sequences were removed to address suspected cross-contamination and a sequencing artifact. For each public chain, a later analysis derived a clonal expansion index from normalized ranks of inferred template counts within each repertoire. A later analysis computed generation probabilities with a VDJ recombination model fitted to out-of-frame rearrangements, and checked the results against IGoR. In a later analysis, hypergeometric tests were used to score TCR-TCR, TCR-HLA and TCR-CMV co-occurrence, with a repertoire-size bias correction applied to TCR pairs. To estimate false discovery rates, a later analysis permuted the HLA or CMV assignments 20 times. In a later analysis, co-occurring TCRs were grouped using DBSCAN, and TCRdist sequence similarity was added for clustering within HLA-allele-positive subsets. Co-occurrence clustering excluded repertoires with fewer than 30,000 or more than 120,000 public chains, plus five with anomalous nucleotide sharing. TCRdb retrieved this table from immuneACCESS and kept in-frame rearrangements only. Not all clones are present; in checked studies, unresolved V genes account for under half, and no reason is known for the remainder. The V and J calls and clone size were taken over from that table, and D and trimming were inferred from the DNA. A total of roughly 180,000 clones appear in this sample, approximately 88% of them only once. Of the sample, around 0.93% falls within the top ten clones.

The cohort comprised fewer than 700 healthy bone marrow donors. At the time of sampling, all cohort members were nominally healthy, though unrecorded immune exposures were likely present. The donor was CMV seronegative and was included in the group of hundreds of seronegative cohort members. A peripheral blood sample was collected from each donor, and TCR beta sequencing was performed on peripheral blood mononuclear cells. The Qiagen DNeasy Blood Extraction Kit was used to extract genomic DNA from the blood cell samples. With respect to this clone: This clone's antigen is unknown. There are no base qualities to consult, and no much larger clone falls within one base.

What the authors observed across the whole study: Most TCR sequences were observed very rarely across donors, whereas some public TCRs were present in many individuals. Because some donors lacked HLA typing at each locus, the association tests relied only on the typed subset. In a later analysis, most CMV-associated TCR beta chains were found to appear HLA-restricted, with HLA associations seemingly driven largely by CMV exposure. In an earlier analysis of about 600 of the donors, most TCR beta V segments appeared in productive rearrangements about 87% or about 30% of the time, broadly matching IMGT annotations. Strong co-occurrence of HLA alleles, especially DR and DQ, made assigning TCR associations to individual alleles difficult. The study gave a list of some 150 TCR beta chains associated with cytomegalovirus. Correlated functional status among segregating V segments might be attributable to linkage disequilibrium, but an unknown experimental factor could not be ruled out. Three of the identified cytomegalovirus-associated TCR beta chains were confirmed in vitro to be specific for cytomegalovirus antigens. It was suggested by the authors that the approach could potentially be generalized to other disease states and immunological phenotypes. A further reported finding was that TCR beta sequences accurately predicted the HLA-A and HLA-B alleles for most subjects in the first cohort. Several of the top co-occurrence clusters appeared to be linked to parvovirus B19, influenza, CMV and Epstein-Barr virus, according to a later analysis. Roughly uniform sequencing depth across donors was assumed in presence/absence analyses, although this assumption may not hold. The classifier was reported to diagnose cytomegalovirus status with high specificity and sensitivity in both the original and validation cohorts. Around 16 rarely observed V segments, including chromosome 9 orphons, were excluded from the earlier analysis of some 590 of the donors because counts were too low. An association between a missense DCLRE1C variant and V-gene and J-gene trimming of TCR beta chains was found in a later genetic analysis and replicated in an independent cohort. The sequencing pipeline was judged likely to have produced a cluster of highly shared sequence variants as a technical artifact. In this cohort, only TCR beta chains were sequenced, and detectable features were limited by the absence of alpha or paired-chain data. In a later analysis, around 15,000 TCR beta sequences were associated with specific HLA alleles at a false discovery rate of 0.05. According to a later analysis, TCR association rates differed among HLA loci, with DRB1 alleles showing the most associated TCRs and HLA-C alleles showing the fewest. According to a later genetic analysis, donors in an Asian-associated ancestry cluster had fewer N-insertions in productive TCRs than the roughly 660-donor mean. A later analysis found that HLA-associated TCR beta chains were more clonally expanded and had lower generation probabilities than equally common non-associated chains. For the cohort, immune exposure information was limited to CMV serostatus.

The receptor was isolated from a man aged 25 to 40 in good health and CMV-seronegative. Material: PBMCs.

The CDR3 has the sequence CASTTGGEATEAFF. The nucleotides are TGTGCCAGCACCACAGGGGGCGAGGCCACTGAAGCTTTCTTT. The V gene is TRBV25-1 and the J gene is TRBJ1-1; TRBD1 lines up with 9 middle nucleotides. Trimmed from V: 7 bases; trimmed from J: 4 bases; junction bases lacking a gene match: 7. Measured from the cysteine to the phenylalanine, the CDR3 is 14 residues long. Of the read, only the CDR3 DNA is kept; its 42 bases are in frame from base 1. The CDR1 and CDR2 encoded by the germline V gene are MGHDK and SYGVNS.